This is a list of T cell receptor beta chains from one sample in a study of T cell responses to AZD1222 COVID-19 vaccine. The table came from immunoSEQ multiplex PCR; TCRdb's copy has only in-frame clones and leaves some out. The data contain some 130,000 clones, approximately 91% of them singletons. The sequenced sample was peripheral blood, obtained on day 0 of AZD1222 vaccination. The receptors stem from an adult in good health. CDR3s include the opening cysteine and the closing phenylalanine or tryptophan. D genes are given only for firm matches. Clone size is not always given. Where it is, it says once, few, many or a class for expanded clones.

cdr3_aa cdr3_nt d_call j_call v_call clone_size
CASSQVQGAPTEAFF TGCGCCAGCAGCCAAGTTCAGGGGGCGCCCACTGAAGCTTTCTTT TRBD1 TRBJ1-1 TRBV4-3 few
CASSQGGGSYGYTF TGTGCCAGCAGCCAAGGGGGGGGTAGCTATGGCTACACCTTC - TRBJ1-2 TRBV14 -
CAISTPGGPKAEAFF TGTGCCATCAGTACCCCGGGGGGGCCCAAGGCTGAAGCTTTCTTT - TRBJ1-1 TRBV10-3 -
CASSQRAGYGTDTQYF TGTGCCAGCAGCCAACGCGCAGGGTACGGCACAGATACGCAGTATTTT - TRBJ2-3 TRBV3-1/TRBV3-2 -
CASSLRPNQASGYTIYF TGTGCCAGCAGCTTAAGGCCGAATCAGGCTTCCGGCTACACCATATATTTT - TRBJ1-3 TRBV7-9 -
CASTEPGVNYGYTF TGCGCCAGCACGGAGCCAGGGGTTAACTATGGCTACACCTTC - TRBJ1-2 TRBV5-1 -
CASSLGPMNTEAFF TGCGCCAGCAGCCTGGGACCTATGAACACTGAAGCTTTCTTT - TRBJ1-1 TRBV5-1 -
CASSWGGMNTEAFF TGCGCCAGCAGCTGGGGGGGAATGAACACTGAAGCTTTCTTT - TRBJ1-1 TRBV5-1 -
CASSLEGAQLYNEQFF TGCGCCAGCAGCTTGGAGGGGGCCCAGTTATACAATGAGCAGTTCTTC TRBD1 TRBJ2-1 TRBV5-1 -
CASSLSAQGTGELFF TGTGCCAGCAGCCTGTCGGCCCAGGGGACCGGGGAGCTGTTTTTT - TRBJ2-2 TRBV7-6 -
CASSLMEAGELFF TGTGCCAGCAGCCTGATGGAGGCCGGGGAGCTGTTTTTT - TRBJ2-2 TRBV5-5 few
CASSLGRGSSPEQYF TGCGCCAGCAGCTTGGGCCGGGGATCATCTCCCGAGCAGTACTTC - TRBJ2-7 TRBV5-1 -
CASRLSEGGPYEQYF TGTGCCAGCAGACTTAGCGAGGGAGGGCCCTACGAGCAGTACTTC TRBD2 TRBJ2-7 TRBV5-4 -
CAITSGGAGTGELFF TGTGCCATCACCAGCGGGGGGGCCGGCACCGGGGAGCTGTTTTTT TRBD2 TRBJ2-2 TRBV10-3 -
CPSSSLGGGQLGAFF TGTCCCAGTAGTTCACTAGGGGGGGGGCAGCTGGGAGCTTTCTTT - TRBJ1-1 TRBV19 -
CASSEGASANEKLFF TGTGCCAGCAGTGAGGGAGCCAGTGCTAATGAAAAACTGTTTTTT - TRBJ1-4 TRBV6-1 once
CASSHGTSGDTETQYF TGTGCCAGCAGCCATGGGACTAGCGGGGATACGGAGACCCAGTACTTC TRBD2 TRBJ2-5 TRBV4-2 -
CASSQEVRMNTEAFF TGTGCCAGCAGCCAAGAGGTCCGTATGAACACTGAAGCTTTCTTT - TRBJ1-1 TRBV3-1/TRBV3-2 -
CASSREPSQVWDTIYF TGCGCCAGCAGCCGGGAGCCGTCCCAGGTTTGGGACACCATATATTTT - TRBJ1-3 TRBV5-1 -
CASSRSGGTSYGYTF TGTGCCAGTAGTAGGTCGGGGGGGACCTCATATGGCTACACCTTC - TRBJ1-2 TRBV19 -
CASSWGTGYNTEAFF TGCGCCAGCAGCTGGGGGACAGGGTATAACACTGAAGCTTTCTTT TRBD1 TRBJ1-1 TRBV5-1 -
CASSGTSIEKETQYF TGTGCCAGCAGTGGGACTAGCATAGAGAAAGAGACCCAGTACTTC TRBD2 TRBJ2-5 TRBV2 -
CASSLAQGSSNQPQHF TGTGCCAGCAGCTTAGCACAGGGGAGTAGCAATCAGCCCCAGCATTTT TRBD1 TRBJ1-5 TRBV7-9 -
CSARYGWAFF TGCAGTGCTAGATACGGATGGGCTTTCTTT - TRBJ1-1 TRBV20-1 -
CASSQVLWDSYSPLHF TGTGCCAGCAGCCAAGTTCTGTGGGACAGTTATTCACCCCTCCACTTT TRBD1 TRBJ1-6 TRBV4-2 -
CAISEGGQGFSYGYTF TGTGCCATCAGTGAGGGGGGACAGGGTTTTAGCTATGGCTACACCTTC TRBD1 TRBJ1-2 TRBV10-3 -
CASSFGGGRAFF TGTGCCAGCAGTTTTGGAGGGGGACGAGCTTTCTTT - TRBJ1-1 TRBV12-3/TRBV12-4 -
CAWTLQGTHHEAFF TGTGCCTGGACCCTTCAGGGGACTCACCATGAAGCTTTCTTT - TRBJ1-1 TRBV30 -
CASSWTGDYGYTF TGTGCCAGCAGCTGGACAGGGGACTATGGCTACACCTTC TRBD1 TRBJ1-2 TRBV7-9 -
CASNTWRRPANSPLHF TGTGCCAGCAATACCTGGAGGCGACCTGCTAATTCACCCCTCCACTTT - TRBJ1-6 TRBV3-1/TRBV3-2 -
CASRLVSADSNQPQHF TGTGCAAGTCGCTTAGTTTCGGCAGATAGCAATCAGCCCCAGCATTTT - TRBJ1-5 TRBV12-2 once
CASSLSGWGNTEAFF TGTGCCAGCAGTTTATCGGGCTGGGGGAACACTGAAGCTTTCTTT - TRBJ1-1 TRBV27 -
CASKREGYGYGYTF TGTGCCAGCAAACGGGAGGGGTATGGCTATGGCTACACCTTC - TRBJ1-2 TRBV6-5 -
CASSPGIGGTEAFF TGTGCCAGCAGTCCCGGCATTGGAGGGACTGAAGCTTTCTTT - TRBJ1-1 TRBV7-3 -
CAFTRGTGNTIYF TGTGCCTTTACCCGGGGGACTGGGAACACCATATATTTT - TRBJ1-3 TRBV30 -
CASSLASGTGAGEQYF TGTGCCAGCAGCTTAGCTTCAGGGACAGGGGCTGGCGAGCAGTACTTC TRBD1 TRBJ2-7 TRBV7-9 -